The rows below give T cell receptor beta chains drawn from one sample of a study of blood T cell repertoires in COVID-19. TCRdb's table, derived via immunoSEQ multiplex PCR, lists solely in-frame clones and lacks some. The sample comprises around 95,000 clones, roughly 90% of which are singletons, and about 2.2% rests with the top ten. The sequencing input was peripheral blood. These receptor sequences come from a man between 45 and 60 years old with active COVID-19. Both conserved end residues are part of each CDR3. Fields, in order: clone size, J gene, D gene, V gene, CDR3 DNA, CDR3 protein. A D gene is named only where the DNA matches it firmly. Some rows have no size entry. The others give once, few or many, or a class for an expanded clone.

clone_size: -; j_call: TRBJ1-1; d_call: -; v_call: TRBV5-1; cdr3_nt: TGCGCCAGCAGCGAGGGAGGAGGCACTGAAGCTTTCTTT; cdr3_aa: CASSEGGGTEAFF
clone_size: -; j_call: TRBJ1-1; d_call: -; v_call: TRBV25-1; cdr3_nt: TGTGCCAGCAGCCTTCCCGGGACAACTGAAGCTTTCTTT; cdr3_aa: CASSLPGTTEAFF
clone_size: -; j_call: TRBJ2-2; d_call: TRBD1; v_call: TRBV2; cdr3_nt: TGTGCCAGCAAAAAAGGACAGGGGAGGGCCGGGGAGCTGTTTTTT; cdr3_aa: CASKKGQGRAGELFF
clone_size: -; j_call: TRBJ2-1; d_call: -; v_call: TRBV5-1; cdr3_nt: TGCGCCAGCAGCTTGGAGGCTAGTTCGAATGAGCAGTTCTTC; cdr3_aa: CASSLEASSNEQFF
clone_size: -; j_call: TRBJ2-3; d_call: -; v_call: TRBV5-6; cdr3_nt: TGTGCCAGCAGCTTACCAGCGGCCCGCTCTCTAGCCACAGATACGCAGTATTTT; cdr3_aa: CASSLPAARSLATDTQYF
clone_size: once; j_call: TRBJ1-1; d_call: -; v_call: TRBV18; cdr3_nt: TGTGCCAGCTCACCACGGACAAACACTGAAGCTTTCTTT; cdr3_aa: CASSPRTNTEAFF
clone_size: -; j_call: TRBJ1-1; d_call: -; v_call: TRBV7-9; cdr3_nt: TGTGCCAGCAGCTCCCCCAACAGGGATGTGGGAAACACTGAAGCTTTCTTT; cdr3_aa: CASSSPNRDVGNTEAFF
clone_size: -; j_call: TRBJ2-2; d_call: TRBD1; v_call: TRBV5-1; cdr3_nt: TGCGCCAGCAGCTGGGGACAGGGCACCGGGGAGCTGTTTTTT; cdr3_aa: CASSWGQGTGELFF
clone_size: -; j_call: TRBJ2-7; d_call: -; v_call: TRBV6-2/TRBV6-3; cdr3_nt: TGTGCCAGCAGCCTGGACACCCAACTACCCAAGAAAGGACACGAGCAGTACTTC; cdr3_aa: CASSLDTQLPKKGHEQYF
clone_size: -; j_call: TRBJ2-1; d_call: TRBD2; v_call: TRBV3-1/TRBV3-2; cdr3_nt: TGTGCCAGCAGCCAAGGGTCTAGCGGGAGACACAATGAGCAGTTCTTC; cdr3_aa: CASSQGSSGRHNEQFF
clone_size: -; j_call: TRBJ2-3; d_call: -; v_call: TRBV3-1/TRBV3-2; cdr3_nt: TGTGCCAGCAGCCAAGTGGTCGCTAGCGCAGATACGCAGTATTTT; cdr3_aa: CASSQVVASADTQYF
clone_size: -; j_call: TRBJ2-7; d_call: TRBD1; v_call: TRBV7-6; cdr3_nt: TGTGCCAGCAGCCTTAGGTCGGGGACAGGGGACGAGCAGTACTTC; cdr3_aa: CASSLRSGTGDEQYF
clone_size: once; j_call: TRBJ2-3; d_call: -; v_call: TRBV19; cdr3_nt: TGTGCCAGTAGTATCAGGCAAGACAACACAGATACGCAGTATTTT; cdr3_aa: CASSIRQDNTDTQYF
clone_size: -; j_call: TRBJ2-3; d_call: TRBD2; v_call: TRBV2; cdr3_nt: TGTGCCAGCAAAAGTGGTGGGACTAGCGTCGATACGCAGTATTTT; cdr3_aa: CASKSGGTSVDTQYF
clone_size: -; j_call: TRBJ2-2; d_call: TRBD2; v_call: TRBV5-5; cdr3_nt: TGTGCCAGCAGCCTCACGATTAGCGGGGAGCACACCGGGGAGCTGTTTTTT; cdr3_aa: CASSLTISGEHTGELFF